What follows describes a single T cell receptor beta chain. The entry originates in a study of T-cell reconstitution after alpha-beta-depleted transplantation in children. V lost 1 base, J lost 0 bases, and 10 bases lay in between. CDR1 is LGHNA, CDR2 YSLEER, per germline. This CDR3 comprises 15 residues. The library targeted TCRbeta and was prepared with unique molecular identifiers. Each CDR3 protein gets one entry after TCRdb re-called the PCR reads with MiXCR. Here the sample spans about 640,000 distinct CDR3 sequences, roughly 15% being singletons. Sequencing used PBMCs from the stem cell graft donor, obtained from the stem cell graft. This sequence joins TRBV4-3 and TRBJ2-7; D unresolved. This clonotype originated in a human donor who donated a stem cell graft to a child with acute myeloid leukemia. DNA of the CDR3: TGCGCCAGCAGCCAAGTAGCAGAGAGCTCCTACGAGCAGTACTTC. Its protein is CASSQVAESSYEQYF.